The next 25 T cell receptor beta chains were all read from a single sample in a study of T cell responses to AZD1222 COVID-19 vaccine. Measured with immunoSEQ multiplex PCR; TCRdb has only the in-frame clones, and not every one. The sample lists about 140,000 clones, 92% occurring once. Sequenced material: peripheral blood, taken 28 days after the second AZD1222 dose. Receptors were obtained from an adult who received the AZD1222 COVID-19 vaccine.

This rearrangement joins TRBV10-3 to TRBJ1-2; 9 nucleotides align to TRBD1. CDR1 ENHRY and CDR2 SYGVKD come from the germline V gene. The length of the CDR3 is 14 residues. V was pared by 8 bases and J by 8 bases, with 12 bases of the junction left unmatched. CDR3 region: CAISARTGEHGYTF. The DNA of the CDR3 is TGTGCCATCTCCGCGAGGACAGGGGAACACGGCTACACCTTC.

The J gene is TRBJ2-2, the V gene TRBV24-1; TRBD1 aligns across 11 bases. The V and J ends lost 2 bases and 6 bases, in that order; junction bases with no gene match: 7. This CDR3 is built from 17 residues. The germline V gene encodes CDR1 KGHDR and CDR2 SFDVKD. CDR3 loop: CATSDSSPGQGAGELFF. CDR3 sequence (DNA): TGTGCCACCAGTGATTCAAGTCCGGGACAGGGGGCCGGGGAGCTGTTTTTT.

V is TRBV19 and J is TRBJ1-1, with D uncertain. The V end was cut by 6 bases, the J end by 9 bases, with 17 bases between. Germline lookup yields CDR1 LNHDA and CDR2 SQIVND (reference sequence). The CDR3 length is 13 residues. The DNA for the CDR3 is TGTGCCAGTAGCTCCACTCACCGGGCCCAAGCTTTCTTT. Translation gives CASSSTHRAQAFF.

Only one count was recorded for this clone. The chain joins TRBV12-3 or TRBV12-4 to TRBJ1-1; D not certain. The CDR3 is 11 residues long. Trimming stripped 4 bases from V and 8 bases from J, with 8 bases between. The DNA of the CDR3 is TGTGCCAGCAGTTATAACAGAGAAGCTTTCTTT. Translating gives CASSYNREAFF.

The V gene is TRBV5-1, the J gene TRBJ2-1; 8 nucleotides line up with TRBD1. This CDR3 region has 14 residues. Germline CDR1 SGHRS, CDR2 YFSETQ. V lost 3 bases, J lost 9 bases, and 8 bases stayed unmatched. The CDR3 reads CASSWGQGASEQFF. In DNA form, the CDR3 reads TGCGCCAGCAGCTGGGGGCAGGGGGCGAGTGAGCAGTTCTTC.

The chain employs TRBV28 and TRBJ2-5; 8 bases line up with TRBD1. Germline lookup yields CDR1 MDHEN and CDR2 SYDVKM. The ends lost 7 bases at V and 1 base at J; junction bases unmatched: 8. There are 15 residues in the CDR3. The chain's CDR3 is CASTPADRAQETQYF. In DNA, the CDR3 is TGTGCCAGCACCCCCGCGGACAGGGCCCAAGAGACCCAGTACTTC.

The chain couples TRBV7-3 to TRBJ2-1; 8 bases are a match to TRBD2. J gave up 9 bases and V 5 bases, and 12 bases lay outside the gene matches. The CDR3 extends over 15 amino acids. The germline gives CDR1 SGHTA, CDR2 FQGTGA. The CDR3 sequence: CASSLSGSPLGEQFF. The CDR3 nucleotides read TGTGCCAGCAGCCTCAGCGGGAGTCCTCTGGGTGAGCAGTTCTTC.

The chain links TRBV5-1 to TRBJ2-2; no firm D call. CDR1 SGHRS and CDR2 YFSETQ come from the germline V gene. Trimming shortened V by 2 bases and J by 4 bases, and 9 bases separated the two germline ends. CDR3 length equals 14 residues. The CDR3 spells CASSLPSGTGELFF. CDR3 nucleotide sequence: TGCGCCAGCAGCTTACCTTCGGGCACCGGGGAGCTGTTTTTT.

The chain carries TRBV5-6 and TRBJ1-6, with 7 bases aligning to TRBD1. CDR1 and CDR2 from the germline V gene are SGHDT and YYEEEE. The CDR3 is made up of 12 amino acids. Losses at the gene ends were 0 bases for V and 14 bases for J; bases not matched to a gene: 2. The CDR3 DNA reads TGTGCCAGCAGCTTGGGACAGGGCTCCCTCCACTTT. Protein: CASSLGQGSLHF.

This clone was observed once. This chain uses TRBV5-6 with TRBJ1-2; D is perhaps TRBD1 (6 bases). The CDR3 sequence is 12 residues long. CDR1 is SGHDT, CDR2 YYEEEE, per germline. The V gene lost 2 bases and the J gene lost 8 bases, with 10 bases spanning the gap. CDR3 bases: TGTGCCAGCAGCTTCCGAAGGGGGGGCTACACCTTC. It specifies CASSFRRGGYTF.

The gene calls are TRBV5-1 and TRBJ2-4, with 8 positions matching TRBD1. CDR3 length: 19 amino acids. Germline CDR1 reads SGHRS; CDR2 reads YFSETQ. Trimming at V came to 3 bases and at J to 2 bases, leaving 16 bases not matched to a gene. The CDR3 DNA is TGCGCCAGCAGCTCACCCGGGACAACAGGGGGGATCACCAAAAACATTCAGTACTTC. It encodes CASSSPGTTGGITKNIQYF.

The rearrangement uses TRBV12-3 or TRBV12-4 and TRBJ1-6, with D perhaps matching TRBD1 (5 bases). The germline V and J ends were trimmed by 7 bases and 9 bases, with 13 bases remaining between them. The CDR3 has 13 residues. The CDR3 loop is CASNLGETSPLHF. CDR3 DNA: TGTGCCAGCAACCTGGGGGAAACTTCACCCCTCCACTTT.

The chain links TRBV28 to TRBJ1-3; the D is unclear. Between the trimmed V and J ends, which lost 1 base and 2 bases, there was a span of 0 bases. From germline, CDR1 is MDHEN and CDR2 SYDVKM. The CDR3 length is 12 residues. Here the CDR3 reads CASSLSGNTIYF. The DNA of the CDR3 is TGTGCCAGCAGTTTATCTGGAAACACCATATATTTT.

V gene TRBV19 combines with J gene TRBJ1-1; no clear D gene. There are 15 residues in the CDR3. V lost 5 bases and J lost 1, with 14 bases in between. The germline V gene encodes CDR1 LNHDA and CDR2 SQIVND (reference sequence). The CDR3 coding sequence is TGTGCCAGTAGTCCCCCATTTAGCGGGAACACTGAAGCTTTCTTT. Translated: CASSPPFSGNTEAFF.

In DNA, the CDR3 is TGTGCCGGATCTCCGGGCGGGAGCAACTACGAGCAGTACTTC. This translates into CAGSPGGSNYEQYF. The chain combines TRBV7-9 with TRBJ2-7, with 7 bases fitting TRBD2. Germline values: CDR1 SEHNR, CDR2 FQNEAQ (reference sequence). Unmatched junction bases numbered 13, after V lost 11 bases and J lost 3 bases. The CDR3 totals 14 residues.

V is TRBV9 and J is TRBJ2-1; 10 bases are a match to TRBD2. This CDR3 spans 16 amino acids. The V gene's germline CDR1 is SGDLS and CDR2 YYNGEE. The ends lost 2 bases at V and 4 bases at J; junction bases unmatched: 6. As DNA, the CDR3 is TGTGCCAGCAGCGTGACGGATAGCGGGGGGTACAATGAGCAGTTCTTC. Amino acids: CASSVTDSGGYNEQFF.

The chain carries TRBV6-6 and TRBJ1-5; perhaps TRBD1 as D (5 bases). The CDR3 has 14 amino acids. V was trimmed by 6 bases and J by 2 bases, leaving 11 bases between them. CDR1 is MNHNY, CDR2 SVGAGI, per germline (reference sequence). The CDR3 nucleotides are TGTGCCAGCAGCTACCCGGGGGGCAATCAGCCCCAGCATTTT. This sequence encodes CASSYPGGNQPQHF.

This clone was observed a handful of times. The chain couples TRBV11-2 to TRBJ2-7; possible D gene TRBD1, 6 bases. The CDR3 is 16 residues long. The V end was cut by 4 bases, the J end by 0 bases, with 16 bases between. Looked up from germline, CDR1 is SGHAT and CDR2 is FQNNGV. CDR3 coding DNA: TGTGCCAGCAGCTCCTTACTTACGGACAGCTCCTACGAGCAGTACTTC. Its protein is CASSSLLTDSSYEQYF. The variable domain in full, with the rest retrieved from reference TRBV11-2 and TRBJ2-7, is EAGVAQSPRYKIIEKRQSVAFWCNPISGHATLYWYQQILGQGPKLLIQFQNNGVVDDSQLPKDRFSAERLKGVDSTLKIQPAKLEDSAVYLCASSSLLTDSSYEQYFGPGTRLTVT.

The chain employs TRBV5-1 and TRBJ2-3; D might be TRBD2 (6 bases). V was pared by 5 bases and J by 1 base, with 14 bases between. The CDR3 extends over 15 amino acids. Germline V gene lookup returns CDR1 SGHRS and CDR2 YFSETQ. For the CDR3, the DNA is TGCGCCAGCAGTTCGGGGAGGTACGGCACAGATACGCAGTATTTT. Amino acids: CASSSGRYGTDTQYF.

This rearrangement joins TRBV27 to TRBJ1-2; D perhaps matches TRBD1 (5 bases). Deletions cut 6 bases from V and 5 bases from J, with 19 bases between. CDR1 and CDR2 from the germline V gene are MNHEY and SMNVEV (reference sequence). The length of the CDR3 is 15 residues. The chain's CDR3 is CASSVGVGGGYGYTF. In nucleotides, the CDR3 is TGTGCCAGCAGCGTAGGCGTGGGGGGGGGATATGGCTACACCTTC.

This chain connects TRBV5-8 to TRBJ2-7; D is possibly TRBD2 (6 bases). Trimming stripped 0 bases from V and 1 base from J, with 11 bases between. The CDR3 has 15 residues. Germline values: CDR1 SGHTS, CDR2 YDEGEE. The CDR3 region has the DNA TGTGCCAGCAGCTTGGTGGGAGGCCCATCCTACGAGCAGTACTTC. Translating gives CASSLVGGPSYEQYF.

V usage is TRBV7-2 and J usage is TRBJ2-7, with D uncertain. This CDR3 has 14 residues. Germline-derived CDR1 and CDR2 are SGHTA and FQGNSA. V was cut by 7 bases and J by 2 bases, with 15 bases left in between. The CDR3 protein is CASNPEIGPYEQYF. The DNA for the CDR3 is TGTGCCAGCAACCCAGAGATAGGACCCTACGAGCAGTACTTC. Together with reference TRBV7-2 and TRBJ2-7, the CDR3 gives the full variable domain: GAGVSQSPSNKVTEKGKDVELRCDPISGHTALYWYRQSLGQGLEFLIYFQGNSAPDKSGLPSDRFSAERTGGSVSTLTIQRTQQEDSAVYLCASNPEIGPYEQYFGPGTRLTVT.

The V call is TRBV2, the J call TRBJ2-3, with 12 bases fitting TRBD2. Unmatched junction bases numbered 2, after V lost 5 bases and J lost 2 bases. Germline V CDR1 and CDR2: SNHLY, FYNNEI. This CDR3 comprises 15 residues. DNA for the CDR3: TGTGCCAGCAGTCTAGCGGGAGGGTACACAGATACGCAGTATTTT. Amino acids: CASSLAGGYTDTQYF.

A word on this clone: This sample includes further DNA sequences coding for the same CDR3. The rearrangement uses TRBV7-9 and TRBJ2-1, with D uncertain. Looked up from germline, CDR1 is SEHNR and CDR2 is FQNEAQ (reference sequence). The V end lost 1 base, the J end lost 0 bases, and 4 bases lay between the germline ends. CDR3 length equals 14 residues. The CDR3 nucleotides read TGTGCCAGCAGCTTAGGTAGCTCCTACAATGAGCAGTTCTTC. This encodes CASSLGSSYNEQFF. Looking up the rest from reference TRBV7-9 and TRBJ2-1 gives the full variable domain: DTGVSQNPRHKITKRGQNVTFRCDPISEHNRLYWYRQTLGQGPEFLTYFQNEAQLEKSRLLSDRFSAERPKGSFSTLEIQRTEQGDSAMYLCASSLGSSYNEQFFGPGTRLTVL.

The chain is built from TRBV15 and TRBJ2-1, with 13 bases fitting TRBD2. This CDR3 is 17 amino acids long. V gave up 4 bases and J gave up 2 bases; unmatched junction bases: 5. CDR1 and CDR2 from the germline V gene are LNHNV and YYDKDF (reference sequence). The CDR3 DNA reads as TGTGCCACCAGCACTGGACTAGCGGGAGACCCCTACAATGAGCAGTTCTTC. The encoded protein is CATSTGLAGDPYNEQFF.